This T cell receptor (beta chain) was retrieved from a study of T cells after posttransplantation cyclophosphamide (TCRdb year 2016). About the investigation overall: Using TRB sequencing, the study followed how the T cell repertoire rebuilt after myeloablative bone marrow transplantation with posttransplantation cyclophosphamide given as GVHD prophylaxis. Samples from a few dozen PTCy-treated patients and under 20 related bone marrow donors of those patients were subjected to antigen receptor sequencing. Blood from all 30 or so PTCy patients who had 1-year posttransplant specimens underwent TRB sequencing. In 3 patients, TRB sequencing was also performed on up to roughly 3 more blood samples taken 2 to 5.2 years after transplant, and in 4 patients, pretransplant blood was also TRB-sequenced. Because TRA and TRB clonality were tightly correlated in fewer than ten samples, subsequent TCR analyses were focused on TRB only. Public TRB sequences were checked against a database of over 3,600 sequences associated with responses to pathogens, tumor antigens, self-antigens and alloantigens.

Peripheral blood samples were provided by related bone marrow donors on the day of marrow donation. Peripheral blood and bone marrow mononuclear cells were isolated by Ficoll-Hypaque density centrifugation and cryopreserved. This clone appeared many times. Its cognate antigen has yet to be identified. Per-nucleotide qualities are absent, and no much larger clonotype sits a single base away. Genomic DNA was the input for TRB sequencing, which was run either with the immunoSEQ assay at survey resolution or with the hsTCRB kit. As for how the authors treated the data: The immunoSEQ software was used for initial read processing, and the LymphoSeq R package was used for repertoire analyses. Clonality was calculated as 1 minus normalized Shannon entropy, and the Gini coefficient was also calculated for each TRB dataset. To infer phenotypes in unsorted samples, TRB sequences from sorted subsets of the recipient or donor were mapped onto unsorted samples from the same recipient. Here the immuneACCESS table is served through TCRdb, limited to in-frame sequences with V and J called. Missing clones are a known gap in these copies; in checked studies unresolved V genes cover under half, and the rest lacks a known reason. The DNA gave D and trimming, while V, J and clone size come from that table. This sample shows approximately 25,000 clones, and none of them turns up only once. Of the sample, 4% to 5.5% falls within the top ten clones.

The study at large found these results: At 1-2 months, donor-recipient similarity was low but rose over the first year, and the later blood repertoires were often dominated by donor CD8+ memory clones. The TRB repertoires of T cells infiltrating skin or the GI tract showed only limited overlap with the TRB repertoires found in blood. Across the 45 to 55 patients, TRB clonality was highly associated with recipient CMV seropositivity and CMV reactivation, and diversity with PTCy was similar to that in the CNI/methotrexate controls.

CDR1 and CDR2, looked up from the germline V gene, are SGDLS and YYNGEE. The V end loses 3 bases and the J end loses 2 bases, and a stretch of 13 bases separates them. Counted from cysteine to phenylalanine, this CDR3 has 15 amino acids. Kept here is only the CDR3 DNA, which spans 45 bases and is read in frame from base 1. This sequence was found in a woman in her 50s in good health, CMV-negative, and a related stem cell transplant donor. This receptor chain uses TRBV9 and TRBJ2-3, with no reliable assignment of the D segment. Sequencing used PBMCs. The CDR3 in this case is CASSAMLGTTDTQYF. The DNA reads as follows: TGTGCCAGCAGCGCGATGTTGGGCACCACAGATACGCAGTATTTT.